The 28 T cell receptor beta chains given below trace back to one sample, sequenced in a study of blood T cell repertoires in COVID-19. Assay: immunoSEQ multiplex PCR; the TCRdb copy retains only in-frame clones and omits some. The profile shows roughly 250,000 clones, 85% to 90% of them singletons. Sequenced material: PBMCs or T cells enriched from blood (not recorded which). All receptors come from a woman aged 45-59 years who had recovered from COVID-19.

In regard to this clone: The identical CDR3 is also encoded by other nucleotide sequences in the sample. The chain recombines TRBV28 with TRBJ1-1, with unresolved D. The germline gives CDR1 MDHEN, CDR2 SYDVKM. The CDR3 has 13 amino acids. The ends were cut back, 3 bases at V and 6 bases at J, with 11 bases in the middle. CDR3 coding DNA: TGTGCCAGCAGTTTTTCCGGAGGGTCTGAAGCTTTCTTT. It translates to CASSFSGGSEAFF.

The rearrangement uses TRBV5-1 and TRBJ2-7; TRBD2 aligns across 9 bases. Germline CDR1 SGHRS, CDR2 YFSETQ. The junction had 9 bases not matched to a gene; V was cut back by 4 bases and J by 1 base. The CDR3 has 16 amino acids. CDR3 coding DNA: TGCGCCAGCAGCCCCCGAGCGGGAGGCAATTCCTACGAGCAGTACTTC. It is translated as CASSPRAGGNSYEQYF.

This sequence joins TRBV5-4 and TRBJ2-6, with TRBD1 as a possible D gene (6 bases). Trimming left V 4 bases short and J 2 bases short, with 10 bases between. The V gene's germline CDR1 is SGHNT and CDR2 YYREEE (reference sequence). This CDR3 region has 15 residues. DNA for the CDR3: TGTGCCAGCAGCAACAGGGTTGCTGGGGCCAACGTCCTGACTTTC. It is translated as CASSNRVAGANVLTF.

V usage is TRBV7-2 and J usage is TRBJ2-5; 9 nucleotides agree with TRBD2. CDR3 length: 14 residues. In germline, CDR1 is SGHTA, CDR2 FQGNSA. With 6 bases clipped from V and 2 bases from J, the junction kept 4 bases outside the gene matches. For the CDR3, the DNA is TGTGCCAGCAGTTCTAGCGGGATACAAGAGACCCAGTACTTC. Protein: CASSSSGIQETQYF.

This rearrangement joins TRBV20-1 to TRBJ2-7; D ambiguous. V shed 3 bases and J shed 4 bases, with 7 bases lying between them. Germline loops: CDR1 DFQATT, CDR2 SNEGSKA (reference sequence). This CDR3 contains 11 residues. CDR3 coding DNA: TGCAGTGCTAGGTCTCGGTACGAGCAGTACTTC. Translated, it gives CSARSRYEQYF.

V is TRBV7-2 and J is TRBJ1-4; 8 bases align to TRBD1. The CDR3 is 15 amino acids. Germline V gene lookup returns CDR1 SGHTA and CDR2 FQGNSA. V lost 4 bases, J lost 8 bases, and 9 bases stayed unmatched. The CDR3 bases are TGTGCCAGCAGCTGGCGGACAGGGATCAGGGAAAAACTGTTTTTT. It specifies CASSWRTGIREKLFF.

The rearrangement links TRBV7-2 to TRBJ2-7, with a tentative D call TRBD2 (6 bases). This CDR3 is 14 amino acids long. Germline V CDR1 and CDR2: SGHTA, FQGNSA. V lost 4 bases, J lost 0 bases, and 10 bases lay in between. Written as DNA, the CDR3 is TGTGCCAGCAGCTATGGGGGAGGCTCCTACGAGCAGTACTTC. It translates to CASSYGGGSYEQYF.

This clone was seen only once. This rearrangement joins TRBV2 to TRBJ1-5; maybe TRBD1 (6 bases). This CDR3 spans 13 amino acids. CDR1 and CDR2 from the germline V gene are SNHLY and FYNNEI. The V end was cut by 5 bases, the J end by 5 bases, with 10 bases between. The CDR3 spells CASSNRVDQPQHF. The CDR3 DNA reads as TGTGCCAGCAGTAACAGGGTAGATCAGCCCCAGCATTTT.

This chain links TRBV2 with TRBJ1-1, with 9 positions matching TRBD1. Germline trimming cut 7 bases from V and 1 base from J; bases unmatched to any gene: 4. The CDR3 consists of 14 residues. CDR1 is SNHLY and CDR2 is FYNNEI in the germline V gene. For the CDR3, the DNA is TGTGCCAGCACCCGGACAGGGGCGAACACTGAAGCTTTCTTT. It specifies CASTRTGANTEAFF.

V gene TRBV7-3 combines with J gene TRBJ1-1; 8 bases match TRBD1. The CDR3 totals 13 residues. Germline V CDR1 and CDR2: SGHTA, FQGTGA. V was pared by 6 bases and J by 4 bases, with 4 bases of the junction left unmatched. The CDR3 reads CASSHQGATEAFF. CDR3 sequence (DNA): TGTGCCAGCAGTCACCAGGGGGCCACTGAAGCTTTCTTT.

The chain employs TRBV25-1 and TRBJ2-7; D perhaps matches TRBD1 (5 bases). V dropped 2 bases and J dropped 6 bases, with 11 bases sitting between them. This CDR3 contains 13 residues. The germline gives CDR1 MGHDK, CDR2 SYGVNS. CDR3 amino acids: CASSESLGREQYF. The CDR3, as DNA: TGTGCCAGCAGTGAAAGCCTGGGGCGCGAGCAGTACTTC.

The table lists this clone with a count of one. The rearrangement links TRBV5-1 to TRBJ2-7; weak D call: TRBD2 (7 bases). Trimming left V 3 bases short and J 0 bases short, with 16 bases between. CDR3 length: 16 amino acids. Germline CDR1 is SGHRS and CDR2 is YFSETQ. The CDR3 coding sequence is TGCGCCAGCAGCTGGGGGGCGGCTAGCGGCTCCTACGAGCAGTACTTC. It yields the protein CASSWGAASGSYEQYF.

The chain uses TRBV15 and TRBJ2-5; possibly TRBD1 for D (5 bases). V was pared by 1 base and J by 4 bases, with 13 bases between. Germline V CDR1 and CDR2: LNHNV, YYDKDF (reference sequence). This CDR3 spans 15 amino acids. CDR3 nucleotide sequence: TGTGCCACCAGCAGAGTTCGGGTTCAGGGAGAGACCCAGTACTTC. It is translated as CATSRVRVQGETQYF.

V usage is TRBV25-1 and J usage is TRBJ2-7, with 7 bases that match TRBD1. The CDR3 loop spans 12 amino acids. V lost 5 bases to trimming and J lost 3 bases; unmatched junction nucleotides: 1. Germline V gene sequence: CDR1 MGHDK, CDR2 SYGVNS. CDR3 nucleotides: TGTGCCAGCAGTTGGGACAGCTACGAGCAGTACTTC. This translates into CASSWDSYEQYF.

J is TRBJ2-1 and V is TRBV19, with 9 bases lining up with TRBD2. J gave up 9 bases and V 2 bases, and 5 bases lay outside the gene matches. Germline assignment: CDR1 LNHDA and CDR2 SQIVND (reference sequence). This CDR3 is 14 amino acids long. The CDR3 DNA follows: TGTGCCAGTAGTATACTAGCGGGATTCGGTGAGCAGTTCTTC. Its protein is CASSILAGFGEQFF.

The V and J genes are TRBV6-1 and TRBJ1-3, with 7 bases lining up with TRBD1. The junction had 4 bases not matched to a gene; V was cut back by 2 bases and J by 3 bases. The CDR3 contains 15 residues. The germline V gene has CDR1 MNHNS and CDR2 SASEGT. The CDR3 spells CASSEHRGGGNTIYF. CDR3 DNA sequence: TGTGCCAGCAGTGAACACAGGGGAGGTGGAAACACCATATATTTT.

This chain connects TRBV2 to TRBJ1-2, with D perhaps matching TRBD1 (6 bases). Germline CDR1 SNHLY, CDR2 FYNNEI. Trimming pared 4 bases from V and 6 bases from J, leaving 15 bases between. The CDR3 runs to 14 residues. The CDR3 region has the DNA TGTGCCAGCAGTGTTACCACAGGGAGCAATGGCTACACCTTC. This codes for CASSVTTGSNGYTF.

This sequence joins TRBV20-1 and TRBJ2-4; no clear D gene. Trimming left V 3 bases short and J 0 bases short, with 6 bases between. This CDR3 is 13 amino acids long. The germline V gene has CDR1 DFQATT and CDR2 SNEGSKA (reference sequence). This CDR3 is CSASPLAKNIQYF. The CDR3 bases are TGCAGTGCTAGTCCCCTAGCCAAAAACATTCAGTACTTC.

This clone came up once. The gene calls are TRBV5-6 and TRBJ1-3; tentatively, D is TRBD1 (6 bases). The germline V gene has CDR1 SGHDT and CDR2 YYEEEE. V gave up 4 bases and J gave up 2 bases, with 19 bases separating them. This CDR3 region has 17 residues. CDR3 amino acids: CASSLPGGQMTGNTIYF. CDR3 coding DNA: TGTGCCAGCAGCCTCCCCGGGGGGCAAATGACTGGAAACACCATATATTTT.

This clone was detected only once. The J gene is TRBJ2-1, the V gene TRBV7-9; TRBD2 aligns across 12 bases. The J segment lost 8 bases and the V segment lost 4 bases, leaving 9 bases of the junction unmatched. The germline V gene has CDR1 SEHNR and CDR2 FQNEAQ (reference sequence). The length of the CDR3 is 16 residues. CDR3 in amino acids: CASSSGLAGKGYEQFF. The CDR3 bases are TGTGCCAGCAGCTCCGGACTAGCGGGAAAGGGCTATGAGCAGTTCTTC.

The gene calls are TRBV30 and TRBJ1-6; D may be TRBD1 (5 bases). CDR3 length equals 16 residues. V lost 0 bases, J lost 10 bases, and 19 bases lay in between. Germline CDR1 GTSNPN, CDR2 SVGIG (reference sequence). The DNA of the CDR3 is TGTGCCTGGAGTGTAAGGGGCGGATCTGTTGGGTCACCCCTCCACTTT. This codes for CAWSVRGGSVGSPLHF.

The V call is TRBV7-9, the J call TRBJ1-2; D uncertain. The CDR3 runs 15 residues. Germline V lookup: CDR1 SEHNR, CDR2 FQNEAQ (reference sequence). V dropped 5 bases and J dropped 3 bases, with 16 bases sitting between them. The CDR3 nucleotides are TGTGCCAGCAGCCTAACTTTATCGGCGGACTATGGCTACACCTTC. This translates into CASSLTLSADYGYTF.

This chain uses TRBV20-1 with TRBJ2-7; D gene unclear. Germline CDR1 is DFQATT and CDR2 is SNEGSKA (reference sequence). Deletions cut 5 bases from V and 0 bases from J, with 5 bases between. The CDR3 loop spans 11 amino acids. This CDR3 is CSAVNSYEQYF. The CDR3 DNA reads as TGCAGTGCTGTTAACTCCTACGAGCAGTACTTC.

V gene TRBV10-3 combines with J gene TRBJ1-5, with a tentative D call TRBD1 (5 bases). Germline CDR1 is ENHRY and CDR2 is SYGVKD. Trimming removed 11 bases at V and 2 bases at J, with 13 bases between. This CDR3 region has 13 residues. The CDR3 reads CASQGVRNQPQHF. In nucleotides, the CDR3 is TGTGCCTCCCAAGGGGTACGCAATCAGCCCCAGCATTTT.

V is TRBV18 and J is TRBJ2-4; D gene uncertain. Trimming left V 6 bases short and J 1 base short, with 7 bases between. Germline CDR1 reads KGHSH; CDR2 reads LQKENI. The length of the CDR3 is 13 residues. This chain's CDR3 is CASSSTAKNIQYF. The CDR3 DNA is TGTGCCAGCTCTTCTACGGCCAAAAACATTCAGTACTTC.

The chain carries TRBV7-2 and TRBJ2-1; TRBD1 agrees at 7 bases. CDR1 is SGHTA, CDR2 FQGNSA, per germline. There are 14 residues in the CDR3. With 6 bases clipped from V and 4 bases from J, the junction kept 6 bases outside the gene matches. CDR3 in amino acids: CASSTAGGYNEQFF. CDR3 nucleotides: TGTGCCAGCAGTACGGCAGGGGGTTACAATGAGCAGTTCTTC.

This sequence joins TRBV5-1 and TRBJ1-2; D not resolved. The CDR3 sequence is 14 residues long. Germline CDR1 reads SGHRS; CDR2 reads YFSETQ. Deletions cut 5 bases from V and 4 bases from J, with 15 bases between. CDR3 bases: TGCGCCAGCAGGGCTCGGGGATCTTCCTATGGCTACACCTTC. Its translation: CASRARGSSYGYTF. Supplemented by reference TRBV5-1 and TRBJ1-2, the full variable domain reads KAGVTQTPRYLIKTRGQQVTLSCSPISGHRSVSWYQQTPGQGLQFLFEYFSETQRNKGNFPGRFSGRQFSNSRSEMNVSTLELGDSALYLCASRARGSSYGYTFGSGTRLTVV.

This sequence joins TRBV11-2 and TRBJ2-1, with D perhaps matching TRBD2 (7 bases). CDR3 length: 14 residues. V lost 1 base and J 9 bases, leaving 13 bases between the germline ends. Germline values: CDR1 SGHAT, CDR2 FQNNGV. CDR3 bases: TGTGCCAGCAGCTTAGTTCGGGGGGCGAGTGAGCAGTTCTTC. Amino acid sequence: CASSLVRGASEQFF.